The 10 T cell receptor beta chains in this list originate from one sample, sequenced in a study of Graves' ophthalmopathy and Graves' hyperthyroidism. Investigators amplified TCR beta CDR3 regions from RNA transcripts. Second-round multiplex PCR followed a first-round RT-PCR using HTBI primers. TCRdb passed the multiplex PCR reads through MiXCR, listing each CDR3 protein once. The data contain approximately 210,000 distinct CDR3 sequences, roughly 21% of them singletons. The sequenced sample consisted of peripheral blood. These receptors all stem from a woman aged 50 to 60 with Graves' ophthalmopathy.

As concerns this clonotype: A much larger clone lies a single base off, so this may be a read error. The rearrangement uses TRBV6-5 and TRBJ1-5; D not resolved. The DNA end lines up better with TRBJ2-3; the J call may be wrong. Germline V gene lookup returns CDR1 MNHEY and CDR2 SVGAGI. This CDR3 is 14 amino acids long. CDR3 loop: CASSSAAGNQPQYF. The CDR3 DNA sequence: TGTGCCAGCAGTTCGGCAGCTGGAAATCAGCCCCAGTATTTT.

This chain connects TRBV7-2 to TRBJ1-5; D is undetermined. Trimming shortened V by 5 bases and J by 6 bases, and 8 bases separated the two germline ends. The germline CDR1 and CDR2 sequences are SGHTA and FQGNSA. The CDR3 is made up of 12 amino acids. The CDR3 region is CASSQRSQPQHF. The CDR3 DNA reads as TGTGCCAGCAGCCAGAGGAGTCAGCCCCAGCATTTT.

This clonotype has ten or more counts. CDR3 bases: TGTGCCAGCAGTGGGACAGGGTCTCGAGGCTACACCTTC. Translation: CASSGTGSRGYTF. This chain uses TRBV25-1 with TRBJ1-2; 8 positions agree with TRBD1. J lost 8 bases, V lost 4 bases, and 6 bases had no gene match. The CDR3 contains 13 residues. Germline CDR1 reads MGHDK; CDR2 reads SYGVNS.

This clonotype was observed a handful of times. The chain is built from TRBV18 and TRBJ1-2; possible D gene TRBD1, 6 bases. Trimming shortened V by 2 bases and J by 0 bases, and 16 bases separated the two germline ends. Germline lookup yields CDR1 KGHSH and CDR2 LQKENI. The CDR3 contains 17 residues. DNA for the CDR3: TGTGCCAGCTCACCAAGGACAGATACCCGCGCTAACTATGGCTACACCTTC. It specifies CASSPRTDTRANYGYTF.

This clonotype was found a few times. The V gene is TRBV9, the J gene TRBJ2-7, with TRBD1 matching over 9 bases. Germline CDR1 is SGDLS and CDR2 is YYNGEE. V shed 4 bases, J shed 5 bases, and the junction held 10 bases outside the gene matches. The CDR3 spans 15 residues. In DNA form, the CDR3 reads TGTGCCAGCAGCCCCACCGGGACAGGGTTGGACGAGCAGTACTTC. It codes for CASSPTGTGLDEQYF.

This clonotype showed up many times. This sequence joins TRBV12-3 or TRBV12-4 and TRBJ1-1; D is possibly TRBD1 (6 bases). The CDR3 has 15 residues. V lost 6 bases and J 4 bases, leaving 18 bases between the germline ends. CDR3 DNA: TGTGCCAGCAGCCTGGCAGGGGTGGGTAGCACTGAAGCTTTCTTT. This encodes CASSLAGVGSTEAFF.

The genes are TRBV6-5 and TRBJ2-7; D ambiguous. Trimming cost V 2 bases and J 3 bases, with 11 bases left between them. The germline CDR1 and CDR2 sequences are MNHEY and SVGAGI. The CDR3 runs to 14 residues. As DNA, the CDR3 is TGTGCCAGCAGTTACACGGGTAGCCACTACGAGCAGTACTTC. It translates to CASSYTGSHYEQYF.

In this sample, this clonotype turned up a few times. A much larger clonotype is one base distant, so this may be a read error. The V and J genes are TRBV27 and TRBJ2-2; 9 bases align to TRBD2. Germline V gives CDR1 MNHEY, CDR2 SMNVEV (reference sequence). The CDR3 length is 15 residues. For the CDR3, the DNA is TGTGTCAGCAGGCGGGAGGGTCGGGGGGCCGGGGAGCTGTTTTTT. Amino acid sequence: CVSRREGRGAGELFF.

V and J are TRBV20-1 and TRBJ2-7, with a possible D match to TRBD2 (7 bases). The ends were cut back, 0 bases at V and 9 bases at J, with 18 bases in the middle. The CDR3 totals 14 residues. The germline CDR1 and CDR2 sequences are DFQATT and SNEGSKA (reference sequence). The DNA for the CDR3 is TGCAGTGCTAGAGATCCAGGGGTAGCGGGCCCGCAGTACTTC. The encoded protein is CSARDPGVAGPQYF.

Ten or more counts support this clonotype. CDR3 nucleotide sequence: TGTGCCAGCAGTGAATATGGGCAGACCTACGAGCAGTACTTC. Protein product: CASSEYGQTYEQYF. V and J are TRBV25-1 and TRBJ2-7; D is ambiguous. Trimming pared 0 bases from V and 2 bases from J, leaving 8 bases between. CDR3 length: 14 amino acids. Germline CDR1 reads MGHDK; CDR2 reads SYGVNS.